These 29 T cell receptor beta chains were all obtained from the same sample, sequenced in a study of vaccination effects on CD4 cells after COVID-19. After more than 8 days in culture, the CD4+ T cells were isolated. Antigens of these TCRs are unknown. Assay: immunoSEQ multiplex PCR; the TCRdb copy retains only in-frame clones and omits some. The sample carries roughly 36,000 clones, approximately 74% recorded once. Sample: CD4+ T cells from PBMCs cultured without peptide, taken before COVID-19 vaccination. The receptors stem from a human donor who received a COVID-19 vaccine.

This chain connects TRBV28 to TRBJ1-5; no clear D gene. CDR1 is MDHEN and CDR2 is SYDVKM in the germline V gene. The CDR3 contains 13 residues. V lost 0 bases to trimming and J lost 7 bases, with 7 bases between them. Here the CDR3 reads CASSLWSVQPQHF. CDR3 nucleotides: TGTGCCAGCAGTTTATGGTCTGTACAGCCCCAGCATTTT.

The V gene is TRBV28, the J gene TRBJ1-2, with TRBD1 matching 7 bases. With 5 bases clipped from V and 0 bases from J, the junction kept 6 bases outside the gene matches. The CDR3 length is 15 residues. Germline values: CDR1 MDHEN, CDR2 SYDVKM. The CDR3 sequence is CASSLGQSANYGYTF. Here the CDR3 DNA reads TGTGCCAGCAGTCTGGGACAGAGCGCTAACTATGGCTACACCTTC.

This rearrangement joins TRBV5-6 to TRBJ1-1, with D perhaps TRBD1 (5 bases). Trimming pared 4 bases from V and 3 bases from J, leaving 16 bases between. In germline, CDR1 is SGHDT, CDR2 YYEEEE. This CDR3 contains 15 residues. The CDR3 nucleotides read TGTGCCAGCAGCGGCCCCCACGGGGGGTACACTGAAGCTTTCTTT. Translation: CASSGPHGGYTEAFF.

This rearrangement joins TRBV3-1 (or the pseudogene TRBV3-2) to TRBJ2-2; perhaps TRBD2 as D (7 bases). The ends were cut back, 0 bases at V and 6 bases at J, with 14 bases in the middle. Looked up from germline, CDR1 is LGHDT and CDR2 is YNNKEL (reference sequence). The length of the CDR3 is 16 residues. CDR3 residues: CASSQEGGPAAGELFF. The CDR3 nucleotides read TGTGCCAGCAGCCAAGAGGGGGGGCCTGCAGCCGGGGAGCTGTTTTTT.

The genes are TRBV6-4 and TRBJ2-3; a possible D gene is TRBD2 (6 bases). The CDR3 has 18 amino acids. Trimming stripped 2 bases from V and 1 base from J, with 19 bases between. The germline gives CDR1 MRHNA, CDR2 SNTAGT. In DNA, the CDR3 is TGTGCCAGCAGTGACGTTTGGGATTGGCGGGGCCGCACAGATACGCAGTATTTT. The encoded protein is CASSDVWDWRGRTDTQYF.

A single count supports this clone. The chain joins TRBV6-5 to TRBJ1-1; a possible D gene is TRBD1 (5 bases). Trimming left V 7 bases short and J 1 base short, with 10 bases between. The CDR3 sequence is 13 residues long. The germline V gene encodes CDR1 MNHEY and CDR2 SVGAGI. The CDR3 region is CASTLGGNTEAFF. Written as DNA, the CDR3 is TGTGCCAGCACCCTTGGGGGGAACACTGAAGCTTTCTTT.

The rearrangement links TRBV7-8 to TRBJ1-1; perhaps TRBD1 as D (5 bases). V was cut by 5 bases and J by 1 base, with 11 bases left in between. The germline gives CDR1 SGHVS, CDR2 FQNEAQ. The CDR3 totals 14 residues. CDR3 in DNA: TGTGCCAGCAGCCGGGACCGCCCGAACACTGAAGCTTTCTTT. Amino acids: CASSRDRPNTEAFF.

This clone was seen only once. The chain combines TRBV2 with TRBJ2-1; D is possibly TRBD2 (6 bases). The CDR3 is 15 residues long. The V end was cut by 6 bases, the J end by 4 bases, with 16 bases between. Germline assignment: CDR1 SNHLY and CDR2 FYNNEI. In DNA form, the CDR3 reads TGTGCCAGCAGGGAGACTAGAGGGTCATACAATGAGCAGTTCTTC. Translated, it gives CASRETRGSYNEQFF.

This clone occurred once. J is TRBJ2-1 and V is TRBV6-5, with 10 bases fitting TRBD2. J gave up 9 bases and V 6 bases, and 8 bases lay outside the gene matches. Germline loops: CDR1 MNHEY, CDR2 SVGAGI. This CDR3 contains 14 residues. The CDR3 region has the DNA TGTGCCAGCAGCACGAGCGGGGGGGCCACTGAGCAGTTCTTC. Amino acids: CASSTSGGATEQFF.

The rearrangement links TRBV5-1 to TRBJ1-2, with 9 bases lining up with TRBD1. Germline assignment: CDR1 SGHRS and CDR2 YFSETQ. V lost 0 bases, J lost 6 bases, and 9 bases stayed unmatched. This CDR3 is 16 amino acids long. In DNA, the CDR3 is TGCGCCAGCAGCTTGGGACCCCCAGGGACAGGGAATGGCTACACCTTC. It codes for CASSLGPPGTGNGYTF.

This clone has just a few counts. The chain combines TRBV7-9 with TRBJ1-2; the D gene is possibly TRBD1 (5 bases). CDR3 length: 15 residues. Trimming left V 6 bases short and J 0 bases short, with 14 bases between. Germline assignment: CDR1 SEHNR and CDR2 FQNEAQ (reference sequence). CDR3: CASSPAPGTNYGYTF. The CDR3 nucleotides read TGTGCCAGCAGTCCAGCGCCAGGGACTAACTATGGCTACACCTTC.

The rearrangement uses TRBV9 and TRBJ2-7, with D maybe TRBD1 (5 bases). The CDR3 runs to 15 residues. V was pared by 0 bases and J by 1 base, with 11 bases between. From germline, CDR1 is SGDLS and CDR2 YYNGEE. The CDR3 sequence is CASSVGQGVSYEQYF. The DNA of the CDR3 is TGTGCCAGCAGCGTAGGGCAAGGGGTTTCCTACGAGCAGTACTTC.

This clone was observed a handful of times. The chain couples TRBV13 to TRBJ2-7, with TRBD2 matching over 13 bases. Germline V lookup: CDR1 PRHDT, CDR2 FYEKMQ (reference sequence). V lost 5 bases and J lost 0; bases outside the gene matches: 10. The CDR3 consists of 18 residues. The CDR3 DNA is TGTGCCAGCAGCCCGATTTCGACTAGCGGGAGGACCTCCTACGAGCAGTACTTC. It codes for CASSPISTSGRTSYEQYF.

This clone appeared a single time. The CDR3 reads CASSLSDSNQPQHF. The CDR3 nucleotides read TGTGCCAGCAGCTTATCAGATAGCAATCAGCCCCAGCATTTT. The chain joins TRBV7-6 to TRBJ1-5; D gene unclear. Germline loops: CDR1 SGHVS, CDR2 FNYEAQ. The V gene lost 2 bases and the J gene lost 0 bases, with 5 bases spanning the gap. The CDR3 sequence is 14 residues long.

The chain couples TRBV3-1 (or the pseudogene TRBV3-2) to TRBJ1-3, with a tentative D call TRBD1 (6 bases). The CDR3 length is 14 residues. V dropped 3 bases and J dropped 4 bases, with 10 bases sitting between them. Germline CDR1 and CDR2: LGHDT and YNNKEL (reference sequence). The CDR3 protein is CASSHTGSGNTIYF. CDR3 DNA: TGTGCCAGCAGCCACACAGGGTCCGGAAACACCATATATTTT.

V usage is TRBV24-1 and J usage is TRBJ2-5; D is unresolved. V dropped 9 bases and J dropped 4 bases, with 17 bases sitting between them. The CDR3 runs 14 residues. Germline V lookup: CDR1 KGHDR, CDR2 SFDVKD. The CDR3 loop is CATPRASLGETQYF. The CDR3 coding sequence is TGTGCCACCCCCCGGGCTTCCCTGGGAGAGACCCAGTACTTC.

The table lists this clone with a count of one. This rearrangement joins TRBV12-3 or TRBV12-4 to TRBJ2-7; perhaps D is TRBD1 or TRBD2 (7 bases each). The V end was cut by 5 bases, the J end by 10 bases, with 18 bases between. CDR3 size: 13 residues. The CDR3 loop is CASSIQRDRKQYF. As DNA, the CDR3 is TGTGCCAGCAGTATCCAGCGGGACAGAAAACAGTACTTC.

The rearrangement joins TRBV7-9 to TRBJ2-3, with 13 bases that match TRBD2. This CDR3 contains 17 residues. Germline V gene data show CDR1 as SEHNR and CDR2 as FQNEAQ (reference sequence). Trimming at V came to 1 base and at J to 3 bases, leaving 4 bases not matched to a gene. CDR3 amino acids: CASSLGLAGGYTDTQYF. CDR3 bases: TGTGCCAGCAGCTTAGGACTAGCGGGGGGTTATACAGATACGCAGTATTTT. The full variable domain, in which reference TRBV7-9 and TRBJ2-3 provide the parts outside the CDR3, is DTGVSQNPRHKITKRGQNVTFRCDPISEHNRLYWYRQTLGQGPEFLTYFQNEAQLEKSRLLSDRFSAERPKGSFSTLEIQRTEQGDSAMYLCASSLGLAGGYTDTQYFGPGTRLTVL.

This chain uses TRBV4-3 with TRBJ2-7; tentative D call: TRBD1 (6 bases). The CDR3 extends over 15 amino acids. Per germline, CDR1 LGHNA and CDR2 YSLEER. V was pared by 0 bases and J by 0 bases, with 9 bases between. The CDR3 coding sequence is TGCGCCAGCAGCCAAGACACAGGGAGCTCCTACGAGCAGTACTTC. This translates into CASSQDTGSSYEQYF.

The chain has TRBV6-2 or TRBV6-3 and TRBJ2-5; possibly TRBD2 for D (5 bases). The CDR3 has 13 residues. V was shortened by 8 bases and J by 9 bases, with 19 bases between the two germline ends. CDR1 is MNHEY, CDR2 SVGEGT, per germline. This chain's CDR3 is CASCRTSGLSQYF. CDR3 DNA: TGTGCCAGCTGCCGAACGAGCGGCCTGTCCCAGTACTTC.

The CDR3 bases are TGTGCCAGCAGCTTGGGCGTGGGAACAATATCTAATGAAAAACTGTTTTTT. Translation gives CASSLGVGTISNEKLFF. The V gene is TRBV7-9, the J gene TRBJ1-4, with D uncertain. This CDR3 has 17 amino acids. CDR1 SEHNR and CDR2 FQNEAQ come from the germline V gene (reference sequence). V dropped 3 bases and J dropped 3 bases, with 17 bases sitting between them.

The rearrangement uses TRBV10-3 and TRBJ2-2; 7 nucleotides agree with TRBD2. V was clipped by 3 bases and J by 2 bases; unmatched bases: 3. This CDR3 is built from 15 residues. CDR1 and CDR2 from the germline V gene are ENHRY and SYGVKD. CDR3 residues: CAISDGTINTGELFF. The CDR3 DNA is TGTGCCATCAGTGATGGGACTATTAACACCGGGGAGCTGTTTTTT.

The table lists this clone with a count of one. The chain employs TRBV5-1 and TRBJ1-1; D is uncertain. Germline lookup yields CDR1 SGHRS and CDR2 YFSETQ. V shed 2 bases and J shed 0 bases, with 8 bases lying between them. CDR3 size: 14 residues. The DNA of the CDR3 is TGCGCCAGCAGCTTTGGCAAGGTGAACACTGAAGCTTTCTTT. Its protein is CASSFGKVNTEAFF.

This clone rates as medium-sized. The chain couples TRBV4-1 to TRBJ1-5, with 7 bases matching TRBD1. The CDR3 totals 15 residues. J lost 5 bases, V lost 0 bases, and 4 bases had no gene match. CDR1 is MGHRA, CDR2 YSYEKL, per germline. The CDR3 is CASSQEGTVDQPQHF. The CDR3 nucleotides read TGCGCCAGCAGCCAAGAAGGGACAGTCGATCAGCCCCAGCATTTT.

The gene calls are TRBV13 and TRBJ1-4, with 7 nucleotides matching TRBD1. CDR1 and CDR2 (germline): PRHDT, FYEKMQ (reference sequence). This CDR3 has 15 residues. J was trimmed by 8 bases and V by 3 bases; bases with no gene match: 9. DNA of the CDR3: TGTGCCAGCAGCTTTTGGAGACAGGGATTCGAAAAACTGTTTTTT. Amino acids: CASSFWRQGFEKLFF.

CDR3 sequence (DNA): TGTGCCAGCCGGGGGGGATCTGGAAACACCATATATTTT. This translates into CASRGGSGNTIYF. The chain combines TRBV2 with TRBJ1-3; D may be TRBD1 (5 bases). The CDR3 totals 13 residues. Trimming shortened V by 8 bases and J by 1 base, and 9 bases separated the two germline ends. CDR1 and CDR2 (germline): SNHLY, FYNNEI.

This chain's CDR3 is CASSLGLLDTSGNTIYF. Written as DNA, the CDR3 is TGTGCCAGCAGCTTGGGTCTTCTTGATACCTCTGGAAACACCATATATTTT. The rearrangement joins TRBV5-6 to TRBJ1-3; D is uncertain. The germline V gene has CDR1 SGHDT and CDR2 YYEEEE. V was cut by 0 bases and J by 0 bases, with 13 bases left in between. The CDR3 is made up of 17 amino acids.

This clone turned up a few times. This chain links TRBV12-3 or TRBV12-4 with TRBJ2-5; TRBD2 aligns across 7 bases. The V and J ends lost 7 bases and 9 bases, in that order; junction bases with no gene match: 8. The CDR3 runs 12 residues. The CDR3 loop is CASTLGAGAQYF. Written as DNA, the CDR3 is TGTGCCAGCACCTTGGGCGCGGGGGCCCAGTACTTC.

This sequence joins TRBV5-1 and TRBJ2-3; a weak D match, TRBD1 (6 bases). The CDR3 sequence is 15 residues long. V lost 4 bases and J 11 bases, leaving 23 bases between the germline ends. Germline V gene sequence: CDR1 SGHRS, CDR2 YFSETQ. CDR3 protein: CASSESGQSLAGQYF. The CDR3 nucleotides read TGCGCCAGCAGCGAATCGGGACAATCCCTCGCCGGGCAGTATTTT.